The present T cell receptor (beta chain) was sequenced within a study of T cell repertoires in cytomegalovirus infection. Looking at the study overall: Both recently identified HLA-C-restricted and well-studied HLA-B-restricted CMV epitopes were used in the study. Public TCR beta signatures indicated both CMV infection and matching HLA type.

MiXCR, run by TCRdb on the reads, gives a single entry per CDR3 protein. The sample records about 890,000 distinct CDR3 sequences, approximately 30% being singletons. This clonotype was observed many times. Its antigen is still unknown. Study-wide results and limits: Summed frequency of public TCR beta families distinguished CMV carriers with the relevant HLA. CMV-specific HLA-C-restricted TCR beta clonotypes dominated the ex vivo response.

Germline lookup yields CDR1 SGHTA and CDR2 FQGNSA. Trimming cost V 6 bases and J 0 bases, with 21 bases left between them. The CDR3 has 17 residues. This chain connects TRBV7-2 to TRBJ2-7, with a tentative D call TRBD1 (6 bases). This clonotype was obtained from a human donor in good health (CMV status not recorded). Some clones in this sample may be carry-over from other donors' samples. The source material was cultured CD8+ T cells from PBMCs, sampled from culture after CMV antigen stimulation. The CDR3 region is CASSLPFDGTSSYEQYF. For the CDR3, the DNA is TGTGCCAGCAGTTTACCTTTTGACGGGACAAGCTCCTACGAGCAGTACTTC.